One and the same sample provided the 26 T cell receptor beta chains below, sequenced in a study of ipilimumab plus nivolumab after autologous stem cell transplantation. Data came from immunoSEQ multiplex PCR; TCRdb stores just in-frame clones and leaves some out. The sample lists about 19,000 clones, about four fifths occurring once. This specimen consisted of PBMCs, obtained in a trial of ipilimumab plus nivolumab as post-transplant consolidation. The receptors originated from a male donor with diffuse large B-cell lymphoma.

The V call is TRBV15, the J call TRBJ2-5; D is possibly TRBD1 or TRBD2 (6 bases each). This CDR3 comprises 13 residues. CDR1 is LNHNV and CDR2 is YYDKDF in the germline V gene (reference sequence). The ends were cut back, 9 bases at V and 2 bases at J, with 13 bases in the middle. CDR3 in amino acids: CATRGGSQETQYF. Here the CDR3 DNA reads TGTGCCACGAGAGGGGGGTCTCAAGAGACCCAGTACTTC.

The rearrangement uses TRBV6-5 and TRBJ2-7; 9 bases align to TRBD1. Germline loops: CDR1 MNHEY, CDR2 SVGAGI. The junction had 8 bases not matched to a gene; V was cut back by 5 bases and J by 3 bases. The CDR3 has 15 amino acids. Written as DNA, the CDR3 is TGTGCCAGCAGTAAGCCGGGACAGGGAATCTACGAGCAGTACTTC. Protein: CASSKPGQGIYEQYF.

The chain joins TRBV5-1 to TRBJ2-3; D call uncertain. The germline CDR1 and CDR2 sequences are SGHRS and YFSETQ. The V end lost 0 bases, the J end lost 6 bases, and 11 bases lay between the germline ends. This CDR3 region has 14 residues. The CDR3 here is CASSLAPASDTQYF. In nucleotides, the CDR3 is TGCGCCAGCAGCTTGGCCCCGGCTTCGGATACGCAGTATTTT.

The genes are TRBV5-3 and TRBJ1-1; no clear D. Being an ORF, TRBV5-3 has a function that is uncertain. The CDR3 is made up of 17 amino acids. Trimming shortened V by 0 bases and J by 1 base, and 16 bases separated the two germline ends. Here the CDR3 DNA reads TGTGCCAGAAGCTTGGCCGGGGAGGGAGGCAGGAACACTGAAGCTTTCTTT. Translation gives CARSLAGEGGRNTEAFF.

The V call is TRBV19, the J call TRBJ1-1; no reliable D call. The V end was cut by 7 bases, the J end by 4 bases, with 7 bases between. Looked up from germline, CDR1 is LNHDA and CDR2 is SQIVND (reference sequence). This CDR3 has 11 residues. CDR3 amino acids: CASIAATEAFF. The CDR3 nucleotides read TGTGCCAGTATTGCCGCCACTGAAGCTTTCTTT.

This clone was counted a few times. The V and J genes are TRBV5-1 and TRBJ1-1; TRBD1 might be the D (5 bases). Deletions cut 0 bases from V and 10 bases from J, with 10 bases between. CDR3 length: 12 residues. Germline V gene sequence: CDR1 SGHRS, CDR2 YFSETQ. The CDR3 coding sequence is TGCGCCAGCAGCTTGGAGTTGGGGGGAGCTTTCTTT. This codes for CASSLELGGAFF.

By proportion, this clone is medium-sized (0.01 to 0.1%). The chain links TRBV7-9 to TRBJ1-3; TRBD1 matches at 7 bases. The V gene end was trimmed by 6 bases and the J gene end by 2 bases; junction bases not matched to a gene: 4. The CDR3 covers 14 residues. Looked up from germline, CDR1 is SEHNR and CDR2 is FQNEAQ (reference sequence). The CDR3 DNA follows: TGTGCCAGCAGAACCAGGGGGACTGGAAACACCATATATTTT. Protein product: CASRTRGTGNTIYF. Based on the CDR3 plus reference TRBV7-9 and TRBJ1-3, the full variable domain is DTGVSQNPRHKITKRGQNVTFRCDPISEHNRLYWYRQTLGQGPEFLTYFQNEAQLEKSRLLSDRFSAERPKGSFSTLEIQRTEQGDSAMYLCASRTRGTGNTIYFGEGSWLTVV.

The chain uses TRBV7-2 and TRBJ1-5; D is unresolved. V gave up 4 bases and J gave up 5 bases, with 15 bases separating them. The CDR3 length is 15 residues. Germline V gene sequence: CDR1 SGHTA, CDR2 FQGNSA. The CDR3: CASSSRPGGYQPQHF. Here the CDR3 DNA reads TGTGCCAGCAGCTCGCGCCCGGGCGGTTATCAGCCCCAGCATTTT.

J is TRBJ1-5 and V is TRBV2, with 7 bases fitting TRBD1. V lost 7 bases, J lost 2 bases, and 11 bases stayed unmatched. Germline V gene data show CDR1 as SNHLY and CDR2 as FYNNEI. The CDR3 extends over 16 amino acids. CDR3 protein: CASTAGQQGGNQPQHF. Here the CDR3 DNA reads TGTGCCAGCACGGCAGGGCAGCAGGGGGGCAATCAGCCCCAGCATTTT.

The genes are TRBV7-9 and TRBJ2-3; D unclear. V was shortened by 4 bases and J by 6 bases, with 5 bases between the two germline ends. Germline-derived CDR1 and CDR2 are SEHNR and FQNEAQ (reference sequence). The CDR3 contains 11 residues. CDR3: CASSSRDTQYF. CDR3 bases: TGTGCCAGCAGCTCACGGGATACGCAGTATTTT.

Here the CDR3 reads CAIGNSGGGIYGYTF. The CDR3 region has the DNA TGTGCCATCGGAAATTCAGGAGGAGGCATCTATGGCTACACCTTC. The chain employs TRBV10-3 and TRBJ1-2, with D hard to call. V was cut by 8 bases and J by 4 bases, with 20 bases left in between. CDR1 and CDR2 (germline): ENHRY, SYGVKD. The CDR3 consists of 15 residues.

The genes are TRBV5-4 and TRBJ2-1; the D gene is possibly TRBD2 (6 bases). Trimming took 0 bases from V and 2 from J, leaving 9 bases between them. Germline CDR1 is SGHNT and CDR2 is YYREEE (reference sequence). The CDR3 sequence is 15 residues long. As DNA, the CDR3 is TGTGCCAGCAGCTTGGGTGGGGGGACCTACAATGAGCAGTTCTTC. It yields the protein CASSLGGGTYNEQFF.

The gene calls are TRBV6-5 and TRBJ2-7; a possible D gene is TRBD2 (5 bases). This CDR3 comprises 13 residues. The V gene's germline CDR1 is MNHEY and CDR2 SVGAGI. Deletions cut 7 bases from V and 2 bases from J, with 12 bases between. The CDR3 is CASTSGNPYEQYF. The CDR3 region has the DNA TGTGCCAGCACTTCGGGAAATCCCTACGAGCAGTACTTC.

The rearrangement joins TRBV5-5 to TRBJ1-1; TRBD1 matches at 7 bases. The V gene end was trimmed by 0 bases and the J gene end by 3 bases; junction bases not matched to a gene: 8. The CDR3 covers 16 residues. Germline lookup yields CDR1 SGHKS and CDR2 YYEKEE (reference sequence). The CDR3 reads CASSLAGAGGHTEAFF. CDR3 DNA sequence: TGTGCCAGCAGCTTGGCCGGGGCAGGGGGGCACACTGAAGCTTTCTTT. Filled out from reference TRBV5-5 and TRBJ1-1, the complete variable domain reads DAGVTQSPTHLIKTRGQQVTLRCSPISGHKSVSWYQQVLGQGPQFIFQYYEKEERGRGNFPDRFSARQFPNYSSELNVNALLLGDSALYLCASSLAGAGGHTEAFFGQGTRLTVV.

The CDR3 nucleotides are TGTGCCAGCGAAGAAAACACCATATATTTT. Translating it yields CASEENTIYF. This chain connects TRBV2 to TRBJ1-3; D gene uncertain. CDR1 is SNHLY, CDR2 FYNNEI, per germline. V was shortened by 8 bases and J by 6 bases, with 5 bases between the two germline ends. The CDR3 is 10 amino acids.

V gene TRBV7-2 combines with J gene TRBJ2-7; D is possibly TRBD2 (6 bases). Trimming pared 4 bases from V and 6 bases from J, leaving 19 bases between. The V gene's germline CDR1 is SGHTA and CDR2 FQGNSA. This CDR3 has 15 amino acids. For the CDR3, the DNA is TGTGCCAGCAGCTGGTATCGTCAGGCGGGATTCGAGCAGTACTTC. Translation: CASSWYRQAGFEQYF.

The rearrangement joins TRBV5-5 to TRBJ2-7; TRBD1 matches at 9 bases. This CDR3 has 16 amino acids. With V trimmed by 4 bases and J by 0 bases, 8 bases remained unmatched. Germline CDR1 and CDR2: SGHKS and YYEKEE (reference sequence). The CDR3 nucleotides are TGTGCCAGCAGCCTGGGGGACAGGGAGTTCTCCTACGAGCAGTACTTC. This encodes CASSLGDREFSYEQYF.

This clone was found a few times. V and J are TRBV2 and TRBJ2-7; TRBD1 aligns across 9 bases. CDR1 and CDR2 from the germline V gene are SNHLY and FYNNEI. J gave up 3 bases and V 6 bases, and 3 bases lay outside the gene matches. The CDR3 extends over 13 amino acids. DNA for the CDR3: TGTGCCAGCAGAGACAGGGGGTACTACGAGCAGTACTTC. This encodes CASRDRGYYEQYF. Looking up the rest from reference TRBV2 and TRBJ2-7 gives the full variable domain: EPEVTQTPSHQVTQMGQEVILRCVPISNHLYFYWYRQILGQKVEFLVSFYNNEISEKSEIFDDQFSVERPDGSNFTLKIRSTKLEDSAMYFCASRDRGYYEQYFGPGTRLTVT.

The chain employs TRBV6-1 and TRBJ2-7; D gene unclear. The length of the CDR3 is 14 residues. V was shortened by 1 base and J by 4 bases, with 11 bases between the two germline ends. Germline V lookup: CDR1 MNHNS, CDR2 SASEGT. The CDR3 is CASSEEWGGYEQYF. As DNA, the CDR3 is TGTGCCAGCAGTGAAGAATGGGGTGGTTACGAGCAGTACTTC.

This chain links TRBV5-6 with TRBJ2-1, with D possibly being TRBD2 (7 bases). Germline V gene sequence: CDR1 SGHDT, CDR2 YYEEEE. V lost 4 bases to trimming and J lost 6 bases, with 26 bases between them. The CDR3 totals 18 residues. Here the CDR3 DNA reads TGTGCCAGCAGCCGGGGTCGGGGGGCCAACCCCTTAGGCAATGAGCAGTTCTTC. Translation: CASSRGRGANPLGNEQFF.

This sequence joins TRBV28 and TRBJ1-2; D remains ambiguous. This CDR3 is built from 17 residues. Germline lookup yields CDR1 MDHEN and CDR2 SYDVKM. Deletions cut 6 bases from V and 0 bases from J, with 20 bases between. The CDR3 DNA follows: TGTGCCAGCAGCTTTTTTACTCTGAGAAAGGCTAACTATGGCTACACCTTC. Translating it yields CASSFFTLRKANYGYTF.

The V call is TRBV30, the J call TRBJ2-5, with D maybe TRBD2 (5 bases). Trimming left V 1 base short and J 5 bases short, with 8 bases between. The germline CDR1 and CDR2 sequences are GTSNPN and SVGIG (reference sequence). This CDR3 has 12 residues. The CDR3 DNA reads TGTGCCTGGAGTGGGGGAGAGGAGACCCAGTACTTC. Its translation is CAWSGGEETQYF.

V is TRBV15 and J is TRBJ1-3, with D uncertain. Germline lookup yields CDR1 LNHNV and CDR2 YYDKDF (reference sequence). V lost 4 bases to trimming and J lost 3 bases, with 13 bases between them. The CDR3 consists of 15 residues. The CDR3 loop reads CATSTDGSSGNTIYF. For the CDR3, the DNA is TGTGCCACCAGCACTGATGGGAGTAGTGGAAACACCATATATTTT.

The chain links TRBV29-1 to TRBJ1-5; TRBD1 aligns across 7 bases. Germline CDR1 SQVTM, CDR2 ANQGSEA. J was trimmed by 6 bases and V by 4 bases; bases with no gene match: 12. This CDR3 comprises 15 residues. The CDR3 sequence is CSVVIGQAGSQPQHF. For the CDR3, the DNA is TGCAGCGTTGTCATAGGACAGGCGGGGAGTCAGCCCCAGCATTTT.

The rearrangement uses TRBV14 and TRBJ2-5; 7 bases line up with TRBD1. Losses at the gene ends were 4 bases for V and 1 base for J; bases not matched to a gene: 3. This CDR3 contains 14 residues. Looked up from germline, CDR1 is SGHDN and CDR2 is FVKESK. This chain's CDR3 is CASSRNRGQETQYF. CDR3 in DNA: TGTGCCAGCAGCCGTAACAGGGGCCAAGAGACCCAGTACTTC.

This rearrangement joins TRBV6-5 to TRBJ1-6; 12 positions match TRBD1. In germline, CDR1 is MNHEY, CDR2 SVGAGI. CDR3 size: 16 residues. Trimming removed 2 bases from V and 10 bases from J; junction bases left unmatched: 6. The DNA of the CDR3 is TGTGCCAGCAGTTACGCAAGGGACAGGGGGCGGTCACCCCTCCACTTT. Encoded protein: CASSYARDRGRSPLHF.